A single sample gave rise to the 13 T cell receptor beta chains below, sequenced in a study of shared clonotypes between healthy human individuals. CD45RO-negative cells were positively selected for CCR7, leaving out terminally differentiated effector memory CD45RA+ cells. Using immunoSEQ multiplex PCR, the repertoire was profiled, and TCRdb retains in-frame clones only, with some absent. The data contain about 2 million clones, roughly 94% of them singletons. What was sequenced was naive CD8+ T cells sorted from blood. The source is a man aged 18 to 35 in good health.

The chain uses TRBV30 and TRBJ1-5, with D possibly TRBD1 on 6 matching bases. V lost 5 bases and J 6 bases, leaving 17 bases between the germline ends. The germline V gene has CDR1 GTSNPN and CDR2 SVGIG (reference sequence). The CDR3 is 14 amino acids. This chain's CDR3 is CAWGTGIGFQPQHF. The CDR3 nucleotides read TGTGCCTGGGGAACAGGGATCGGTTTTCAGCCCCAGCATTTT. Complete variable domain (other parts from reference TRBV30 and TRBJ1-5): SQTIHQWPATLVQPVGSPLSLECTVEGTSNPNLYWYRQAAGRGLQLLFYSVGIGQISSEVPQNLSASRPQDRQFILSSKKLLLSDSGFYLCAWGTGIGFQPQHFGDGTRLSIL.

This chain joins TRBV9 and TRBJ2-7; 8 positions match TRBD2. V trimming: 4 bases; J trimming: 6 bases; junction bases outside the gene matches: 6. The CDR3 has 13 residues. CDR1 and CDR2 (germline): SGDLS, YYNGEE. The CDR3 coding sequence is TGTGCCAGCAGCCCGGGACTAGGAGGCGAGCAGTACTTC. It yields the protein CASSPGLGGEQYF.

Points on this clone: The junction and the germline gene differ at one end; a read error may be behind it. The rearrangement links TRBV7-7 to TRBJ2-3, with TRBD2 matching 10 bases. The germline V gene encodes CDR1 SSHAT and CDR2 FNYEAQ (reference sequence). CDR3 length: 15 residues. The CDR3 DNA is TGTGCTAGCAGCCCTAGCGGGAGCAGCACAGATACGCAGTATTTT. Translating it yields CASSPSGSSTDTQYF.

Comment on this clone: This sample also contains other DNA sequences that code for the same CDR3. The genes are TRBV27 and TRBJ2-3; 12 bases match TRBD2. V dropped 3 bases and J dropped 4; count of bases not matched to a gene: 2. Germline V gene data show CDR1 as MNHEY and CDR2 as SMNVEV (reference sequence). The length of the CDR3 is 15 residues. CDR3 loop: CASSFGLAGSDTQYF. CDR3 nucleotide sequence: TGTGCCAGCAGTTTTGGACTAGCGGGATCAGATACGCAGTATTTT.

The chain is built from TRBV5-4 and TRBJ1-2, with a weak D call TRBD1 (6 bases). The V end lost 2 bases, the J end lost 4 bases, and 12 bases lay between the germline ends. The CDR3 loop spans 14 amino acids. Germline CDR1 reads SGHNT; CDR2 reads YYREEE (reference sequence). The CDR3 DNA reads TGTGCCAGCAGCTTCGTCACAGGGATCTATGGCTACACCTTC. Translated, it gives CASSFVTGIYGYTF.

The chain joins TRBV5-1 to TRBJ1-1, with TRBD1 matching 7 bases. The CDR3 totals 12 residues. The J segment lost 5 bases and the V segment lost 4 bases, leaving 2 bases of the junction unmatched. The germline V gene has CDR1 SGHRS and CDR2 YFSETQ. CDR3 loop: CASSQTGTEAFF. DNA for the CDR3: TGCGCCAGCAGCCAGACAGGGACTGAAGCTTTCTTT.

The chain is built from TRBV6-1 and TRBJ1-1; the D gene is possibly TRBD1 (5 bases). Trimming cost V 6 bases and J 0 bases, with 5 bases left between them. Germline V gene sequence: CDR1 MNHNS, CDR2 SASEGT. CDR3 size: 12 residues. This chain's CDR3 is CASRTVNTEAFF. The DNA of the CDR3 is TGTGCCAGCAGGACAGTGAACACTGAAGCTTTCTTT.

As for this clone: Additional DNA sequences in this sample encode the identical CDR3. The V gene is TRBV9, the J gene TRBJ2-7, with TRBD1 identical over 7 bases. CDR3 length: 15 residues. Germline assignment: CDR1 SGDLS and CDR2 YYNGEE. Trimming removed 0 bases from V and 0 bases from J; junction bases left unmatched: 3. The CDR3 DNA is TGTGCCAGCAGCGTAGGACAGGGCTTCTCCTACGAGCAGTACTTC. Its translation: CASSVGQGFSYEQYF. The whole variable domain, filled in from reference TRBV9 and TRBJ2-7, reads DSGVTQTPKHLITATGQRVTLRCSPRSGDLSVYWYQQSLDQGLQFLIQYYNGEERAKGNILERFSAQQFPDLHSELNLSSLELGDSALYFCASSVGQGFSYEQYFGPGTRLTVT.

CDR3 sequence: CASSNPGGLAEETQYF. CDR3 nucleotide sequence: TGTGCCAGCAGTAACCCCGGAGGACTAGCAGAAGAGACCCAGTACTTC. This chain links TRBV7-9 with TRBJ2-5, with TRBD2 matching 8 bases. The CDR3 runs 16 residues. The germline CDR1 and CDR2 sequences are SEHNR and FQNEAQ (reference sequence). Trimming took 6 bases from V and 3 from J; bases not matched to a gene: 12.

The genes are TRBV7-9 and TRBJ2-4; 7 nucleotides align to TRBD1. CDR3 length equals 14 residues. V lost 1 base to trimming and J lost 7 bases; unmatched junction nucleotides: 4. Germline V gives CDR1 SEHNR, CDR2 FQNEAQ (reference sequence). The CDR3 here is CASSLEGRGNIQYF. The CDR3, as DNA: TGTGCCAGCAGCTTAGAGGGCAGGGGGAACATTCAGTACTTC.

This clone came up once. The chain couples TRBV19 to TRBJ2-3; D gene uncertain. The germline CDR1 and CDR2 sequences are LNHDA and SQIVND (reference sequence). V dropped 2 bases and J dropped 2 bases, with 11 bases sitting between them. The CDR3 totals 15 residues. CDR3 nucleotides: TGTGCCAGTAGTATATTTCTCGGGTACACAGATACGCAGTATTTT. As protein: CASSIFLGYTDTQYF.

Of note for this clone: This CDR3 is also generated by other DNA sequences in the sample. This chain links TRBV4-1 with TRBJ2-7; 11 bases line up with TRBD1. The germline gives CDR1 MGHRA, CDR2 YSYEKL. The CDR3 is 13 residues long. V lost 6 bases and J lost 7; bases outside the gene matches: 5. CDR3 nucleotide sequence: TGCGCCAGCAGTCTGGGACAGGGGGGGGAGCAGTACTTC. Protein: CASSLGQGGEQYF.

As concerns this clone: Other DNA sequences within the sample encode an identical CDR3. The rearrangement links TRBV9 to TRBJ2-7; perhaps TRBD1 as D (6 bases). V was trimmed by 0 bases and J by 2 bases, leaving 12 bases between them. The CDR3 is 15 amino acids. Germline CDR1 reads SGDLS; CDR2 reads YYNGEE. Written as DNA, the CDR3 is TGTGCCAGCAGCGTAGGAACAGGGTCAACCTACGAGCAGTACTTC. This translates into CASSVGTGSTYEQYF. The whole variable domain, remainder taken from reference TRBV9 and TRBJ2-7, is DSGVTQTPKHLITATGQRVTLRCSPRSGDLSVYWYQQSLDQGLQFLIQYYNGEERAKGNILERFSAQQFPDLHSELNLSSLELGDSALYFCASSVGTGSTYEQYFGPGTRLTVT.